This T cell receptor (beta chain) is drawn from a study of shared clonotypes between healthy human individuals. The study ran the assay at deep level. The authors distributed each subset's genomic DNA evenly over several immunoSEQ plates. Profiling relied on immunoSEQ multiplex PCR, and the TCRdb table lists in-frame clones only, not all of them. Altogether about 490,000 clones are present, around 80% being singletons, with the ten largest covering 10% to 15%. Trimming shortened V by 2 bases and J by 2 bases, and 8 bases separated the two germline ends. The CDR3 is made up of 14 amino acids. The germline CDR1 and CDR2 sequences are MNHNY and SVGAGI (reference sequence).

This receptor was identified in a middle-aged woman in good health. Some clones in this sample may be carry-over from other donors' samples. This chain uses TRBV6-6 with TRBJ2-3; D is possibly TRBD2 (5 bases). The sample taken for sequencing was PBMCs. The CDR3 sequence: CASSYREPTDTQYF. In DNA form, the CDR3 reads TGTGCCAGCAGTTACAGGGAGCCCACAGATACGCAGTATTTT.